In its sample, the clone carrying this T cell receptor (beta chain) was seen a few times. Method: immunoSEQ multiplex PCR; TCRdb's copy keeps in-frame clones and lacks some. The sample holds 75,000 to 80,000 clones, roughly 91% seen once. These data originate in a study of T cell changes during pregnancy in multiple sclerosis. This CDR3 is built from 15 residues. Germline V lookup: CDR1 SGHTA, CDR2 FQGNSA. With V trimmed by 6 bases and J by 3 bases, 4 bases remained unmatched. The chain joins TRBV7-2 to TRBJ2-7; 14 bases map to TRBD2. The source is a female donor in good health, enrolled as a control in a pregnancy study. Source: peripheral blood, taken after pregnancy. CDR3 sequence: CASRPGLAGVYEQYF. In DNA form, the CDR3 reads TGTGCCAGCAGACCGGGACTAGCGGGAGTCTACGAGCAGTACTTC.